This T cell receptor beta chain was retrieved from a study of ipilimumab plus nivolumab after autologous stem cell transplantation listed by TCRdb under 2021. Regarding the complete study: A median of roughly 5 ipilimumab doses and 8 nivolumab doses was received by trial patients. Patients in the trial were undergoing autologous transplant and had high-risk diffuse large B cell lymphoma, mature T cell lymphoma, or multiple myeloma. Included in the myeloma cohort were high-risk transplant-naive patients as well as patients relapsing within 3 years of a first autologous transplant. Approximately 36 patients made up the trial's intent-to-treat population. Study-level results and caveats: Combined checkpoint inhibition appeared tolerable as post-transplant consolidation, according to the authors' conclusion. The authors stated that profiles of the T cell receptor repertoire, regulatory T cell phenotype and gut microbiota provided a biologic rationale for studying this approach further.

Library construction relied on the immunoSEQ multiplex PCR assay. TCRdb retrieved this table from immuneACCESS and kept in-frame rearrangements only. Not all clones are present; in checked studies, unresolved V genes account for under half, and no reason is known for the remainder. Across this sample there are fewer than 45,000 clones, with nearly 95% seen only once. Roughly 0.9% of the sample is taken by the ten largest. Ipilimumab was given at 1 mg/kg intravenously on day 1 of selected weeks, and checkpoint therapy started 14 to 28 days after autologous transplant. The nivolumab dose was 3 mg/kg intravenously, delivered on day 1 of weeks 1, 4, 7, 10, and every two weeks through week 26. The study was a Phase Ib clinical trial testing combined checkpoint inhibition with ipilimumab and nivolumab as consolidation after autologous stem cell transplantation. The CDR3 starts with the cysteine, ends with the phenylalanine, and has 14 residues. Only the CDR3 DNA is retained, 42 bases long and in frame from the first base. CDR1 and CDR2 were assigned from the germline V gene as SGHDT and YYEEEE. The germline V and J ends show losses of 4 bases and 3 bases respectively, and no gene match explains 7 bases of the junction.

About this clone itself: Its antigen specificity is not known. No per-base quality is available; no much larger clone lies one base away.

The rearranged chain carries TRBV5-6 and TRBJ2-7, with 7 junctional bases fitting TRBD1. This specimen was PBMCs, taken in a trial of ipilimumab plus nivolumab as post-transplant consolidation. This TCR came from a male donor with multiple myeloma. The CDR3 loop reads CASSPQGVNYEQYF. The DNA sequence reads TGTGCCAGCAGCCCGCAGGGGGTGAACTACGAGCAGTACTTC.